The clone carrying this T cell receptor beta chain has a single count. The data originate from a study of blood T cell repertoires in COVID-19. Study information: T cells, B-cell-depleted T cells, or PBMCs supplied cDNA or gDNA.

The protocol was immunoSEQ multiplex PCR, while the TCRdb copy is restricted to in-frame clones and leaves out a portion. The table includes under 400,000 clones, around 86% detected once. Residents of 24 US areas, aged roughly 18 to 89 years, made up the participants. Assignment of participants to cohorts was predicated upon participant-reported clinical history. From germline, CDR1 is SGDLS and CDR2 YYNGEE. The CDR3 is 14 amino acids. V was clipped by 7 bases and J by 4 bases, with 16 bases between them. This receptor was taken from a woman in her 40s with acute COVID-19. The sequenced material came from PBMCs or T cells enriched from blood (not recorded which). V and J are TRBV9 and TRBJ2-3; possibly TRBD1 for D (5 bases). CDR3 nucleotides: TGTGCCAGCGCCCCAACAGGATGGGCAGATACGCAGTATTTT. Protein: CASAPTGWADTQYF.